Each of the 5 T cell receptor beta chains below was sequenced from the same sample in a study of PD-1 blockade in classical Hodgkin lymphoma. In every patient, relapse followed autologous stem cell transplantation, while exposure to brentuximab vedotin differed. It was by magnetic negative selection that CD4+ T cells were purified from thawed PBMCs. Produced via immunoSEQ multiplex PCR; TCRdb's table is partial and in-frame only. Here the sample spans roughly 31,000 clones, approximately 85% being singletons. The material sequenced was CD4+ T cells from blood, taken at baseline. Source of these receptors: a human donor with classical Hodgkin lymphoma.

The chain employs TRBV30 and TRBJ2-2; unclear D gene. V dropped 2 bases and J dropped 4 bases, with 17 bases sitting between them. This CDR3 has 16 amino acids. Germline loops: CDR1 GTSNPN, CDR2 SVGIG (reference sequence). CDR3: CAWSIPWRNPTGELFF. The CDR3 bases are TGTGCCTGGAGTATCCCCTGGCGGAACCCCACCGGGGAGCTGTTTTTT.

The chain is built from TRBV4-1 and TRBJ1-1, with 7 bases that match TRBD1. The germline V gene has CDR1 MGHRA and CDR2 YSYEKL. V lost 1 base to trimming and J lost 0 bases; unmatched junction nucleotides: 5. This CDR3 region has 16 residues. Here the CDR3 reads CASSQVPGQMNTEAFF. Written as DNA, the CDR3 is TGCGCCAGCAGCCAAGTCCCGGGACAGATGAACACTGAAGCTTTCTTT.

The CDR3 DNA is TGTGCCAGCAGTGAAGCATTTAGGGCTAGCGCAAGTGGGAATACGCAGTATTTT. Translating it yields CASSEAFRASASGNTQYF. The chain combines TRBV6-1 with TRBJ2-3, with D tentatively TRBD2 (6 bases). Germline CDR1 reads MNHNS; CDR2 reads SASEGT. V was clipped by 0 bases and J by 7 bases, with 23 bases between them. CDR3 size: 18 residues.

The chain joins TRBV2 to TRBJ1-1; tentatively, D is TRBD1 (6 bases). The CDR3 contains 14 residues. Germline V gene data show CDR1 as SNHLY and CDR2 as FYNNEI. Trimming pared 6 bases from V and 2 bases from J, leaving 13 bases between. This CDR3 reads CASSFGGGNTEAFF. The CDR3 DNA reads as TGTGCCAGCAGCTTTGGAGGGGGTAACACTGAAGCTTTCTTT.

The chain links TRBV11-1 to TRBJ2-7; the match to TRBD2 covers 10 bases. The ends lost 4 bases at V and 1 base at J; junction bases unmatched: 7. The CDR3 totals 16 residues. Germline assignment: CDR1 SGHAT and CDR2 FQDESV (reference sequence). This chain's CDR3 is CASSWSSSGSSYEQYF. CDR3 nucleotide sequence: TGTGCCAGCAGCTGGAGTTCTAGCGGGAGTTCCTACGAGCAGTACTTC.